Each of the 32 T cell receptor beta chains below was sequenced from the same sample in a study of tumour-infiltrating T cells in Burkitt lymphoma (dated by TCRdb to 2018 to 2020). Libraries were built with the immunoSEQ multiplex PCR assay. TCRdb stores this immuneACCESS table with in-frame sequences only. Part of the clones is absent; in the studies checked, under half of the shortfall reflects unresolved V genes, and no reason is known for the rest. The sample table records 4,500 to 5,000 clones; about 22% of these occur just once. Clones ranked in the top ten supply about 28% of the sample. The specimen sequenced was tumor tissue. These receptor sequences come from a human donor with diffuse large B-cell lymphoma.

The CDR3 loop is CASSIQAKNIQYF. The CDR3 DNA is TGTGCCAGTAGTATCCAGGCCAAAAACATTCAGTACTTC. The chain joins TRBV19 to TRBJ2-4; D unresolved. The ends were cut back, 3 bases at V and 1 base at J, with 4 bases in the middle. The CDR3 is 13 amino acids. CDR1 is LNHDA, CDR2 SQIVND, per germline (reference sequence). Filled out from reference TRBV19 and TRBJ2-4, the complete variable domain reads DGGITQSPKYLFRKEGQNVTLSCEQNLNHDAMYWYRQDPGQGLRLIYYSQIVNDFQKGDIAEGYSVSREKKESFPLTVTSAQKNPTAFYLCASSIQAKNIQYFGAGTRLSVL.

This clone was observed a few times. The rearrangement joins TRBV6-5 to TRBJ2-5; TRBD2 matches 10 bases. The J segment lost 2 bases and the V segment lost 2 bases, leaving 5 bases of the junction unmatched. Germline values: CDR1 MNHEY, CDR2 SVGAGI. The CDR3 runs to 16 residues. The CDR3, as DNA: TGTGCCAGCAGTTACCCTAGCGGGAGTGGGCAAGAGACCCAGTACTTC. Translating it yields CASSYPSGSGQETQYF.

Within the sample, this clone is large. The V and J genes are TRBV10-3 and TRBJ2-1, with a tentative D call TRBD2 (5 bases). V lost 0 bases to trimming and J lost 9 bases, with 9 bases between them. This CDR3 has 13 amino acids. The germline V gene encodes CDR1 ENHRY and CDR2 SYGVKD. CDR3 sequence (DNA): TGTGCCATCAGTGAGTCACGGGGTATTGAGCAGTTCTTC. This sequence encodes CAISESRGIEQFF.

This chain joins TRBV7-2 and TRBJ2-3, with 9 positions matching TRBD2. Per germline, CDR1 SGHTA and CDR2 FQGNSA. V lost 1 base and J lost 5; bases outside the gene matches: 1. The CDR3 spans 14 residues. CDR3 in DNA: TGTGCCAGCAGCTTAGTACTAGCGGGAGATACGCAGTATTTT. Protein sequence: CASSLVLAGDTQYF.

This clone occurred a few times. The CDR3 here is CASSFSRDVTQYF. DNA for the CDR3: TGTGCCAGCAGTTTTAGCAGGGATGTGACCCAGTACTTC. J is TRBJ2-5 and V is TRBV28; D perhaps matches TRBD1 (5 bases). The germline V gene encodes CDR1 MDHEN and CDR2 SYDVKM. V lost 3 bases to trimming and J lost 7 bases, with 12 bases between them. The CDR3 runs 13 residues.

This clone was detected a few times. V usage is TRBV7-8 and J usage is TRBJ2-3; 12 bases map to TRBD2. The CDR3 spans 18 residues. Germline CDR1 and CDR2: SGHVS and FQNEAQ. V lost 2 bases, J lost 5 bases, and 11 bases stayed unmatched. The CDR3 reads CASSLREGLAGGGDTQYF. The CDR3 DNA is TGTGCCAGCAGCTTACGAGAGGGGCTAGCGGGAGGGGGAGATACGCAGTATTTT. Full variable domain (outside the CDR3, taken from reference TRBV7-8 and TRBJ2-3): GAGVSQSPRYKVAKRGQDVALRCDPISGHVSLFWYQQALGQGPEFLTYFQNEAQLDKSGLPSDRFFAERPEGSVSTLKIQRTQQEDSAVYLCASSLREGLAGGGDTQYFGPGTRLTVL.

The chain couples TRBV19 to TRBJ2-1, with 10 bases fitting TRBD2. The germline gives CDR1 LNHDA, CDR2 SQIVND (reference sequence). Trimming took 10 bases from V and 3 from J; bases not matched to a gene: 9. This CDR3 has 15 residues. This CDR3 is CATRIGLAVYNEQFF. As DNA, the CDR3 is TGTGCCACCAGAATCGGACTAGCGGTCTACAATGAGCAGTTCTTC.

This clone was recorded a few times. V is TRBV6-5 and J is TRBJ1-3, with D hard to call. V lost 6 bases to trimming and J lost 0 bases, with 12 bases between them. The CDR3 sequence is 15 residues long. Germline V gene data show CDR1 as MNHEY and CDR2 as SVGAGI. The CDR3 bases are TGTGCCAGCAGGGATTCGGATTACTCTGGAAACACCATATATTTT. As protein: CASRDSDYSGNTIYF.

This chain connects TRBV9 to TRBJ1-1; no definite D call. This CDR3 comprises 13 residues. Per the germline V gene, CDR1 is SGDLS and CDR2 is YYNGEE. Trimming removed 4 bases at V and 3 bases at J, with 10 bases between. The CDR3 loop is CASSLSWDTEAFF. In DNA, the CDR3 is TGTGCCAGCAGCCTCTCGTGGGACACTGAAGCTTTCTTT. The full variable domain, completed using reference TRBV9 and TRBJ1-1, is DSGVTQTPKHLITATGQRVTLRCSPRSGDLSVYWYQQSLDQGLQFLIQYYNGEERAKGNILERFSAQQFPDLHSELNLSSLELGDSALYFCASSLSWDTEAFFGQGTRLTVV.

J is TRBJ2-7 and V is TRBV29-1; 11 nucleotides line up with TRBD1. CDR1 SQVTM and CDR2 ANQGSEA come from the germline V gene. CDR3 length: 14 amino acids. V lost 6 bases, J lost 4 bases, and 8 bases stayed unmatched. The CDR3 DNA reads TGCAGCGTGGGGGGACAGGGGGGGACTTACGAGCAGTACTTC. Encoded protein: CSVGGQGGTYEQYF.

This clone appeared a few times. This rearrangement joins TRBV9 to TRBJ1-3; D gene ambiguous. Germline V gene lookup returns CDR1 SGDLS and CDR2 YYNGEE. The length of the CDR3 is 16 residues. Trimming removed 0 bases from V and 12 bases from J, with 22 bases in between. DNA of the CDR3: TGTGCCAGCAGCGTAGCGGAGCGCTCATTTGGTGGTAACATATATTTT. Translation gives CASSVAERSFGGNIYF.

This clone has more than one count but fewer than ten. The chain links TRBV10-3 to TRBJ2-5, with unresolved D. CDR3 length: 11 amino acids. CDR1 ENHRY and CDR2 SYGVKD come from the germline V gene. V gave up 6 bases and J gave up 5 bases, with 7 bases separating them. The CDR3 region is CAISDSETQYF. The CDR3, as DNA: TGTGCCATCAGCGACTCCGAGACCCAGTACTTC.

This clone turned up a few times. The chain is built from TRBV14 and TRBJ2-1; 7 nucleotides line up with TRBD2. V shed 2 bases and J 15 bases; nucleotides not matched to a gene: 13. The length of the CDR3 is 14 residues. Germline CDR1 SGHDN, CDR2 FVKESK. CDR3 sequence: CASSQPTGRKVPFF. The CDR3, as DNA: TGTGCCAGCAGCCAACCAACCGGGAGGAAGGTCCCGTTCTTC.

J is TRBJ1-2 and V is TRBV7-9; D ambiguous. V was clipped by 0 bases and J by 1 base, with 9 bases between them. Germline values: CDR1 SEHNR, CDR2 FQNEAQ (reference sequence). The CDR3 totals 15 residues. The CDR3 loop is CASSLAVGINYGYTF. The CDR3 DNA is TGTGCCAGCAGCTTAGCCGTAGGGATTAACTATGGCTACACCTTC. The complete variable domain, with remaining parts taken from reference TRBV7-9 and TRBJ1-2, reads DTGVSQNPRHKITKRGQNVTFRCDPISEHNRLYWYRQTLGQGPEFLTYFQNEAQLEKSRLLSDRFSAERPKGSFSTLEIQRTEQGDSAMYLCASSLAVGINYGYTFGSGTRLTVV.

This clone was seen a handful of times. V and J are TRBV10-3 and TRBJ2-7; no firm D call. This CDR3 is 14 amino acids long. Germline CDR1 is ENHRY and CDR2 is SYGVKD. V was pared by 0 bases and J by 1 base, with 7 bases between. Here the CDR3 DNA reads TGTGCCATCAGTGAGTCGGGTGCTTCCTACGAGCAGTACTTC. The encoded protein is CAISESGASYEQYF.

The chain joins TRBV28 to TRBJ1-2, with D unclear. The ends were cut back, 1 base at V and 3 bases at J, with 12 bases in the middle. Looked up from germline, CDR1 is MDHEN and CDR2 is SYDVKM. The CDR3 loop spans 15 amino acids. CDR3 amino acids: CASSLLIPRDYGYTF. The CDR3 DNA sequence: TGTGCCAGCAGTTTATTAATACCCCGGGACTATGGCTACACCTTC.

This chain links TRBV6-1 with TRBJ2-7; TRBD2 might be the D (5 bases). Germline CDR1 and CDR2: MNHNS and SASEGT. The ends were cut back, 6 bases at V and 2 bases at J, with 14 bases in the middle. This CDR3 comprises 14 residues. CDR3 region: CASSRGGVTYEQYF. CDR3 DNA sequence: TGTGCCAGCAGCCGGGGTGGGGTAACCTACGAGCAGTACTTC.

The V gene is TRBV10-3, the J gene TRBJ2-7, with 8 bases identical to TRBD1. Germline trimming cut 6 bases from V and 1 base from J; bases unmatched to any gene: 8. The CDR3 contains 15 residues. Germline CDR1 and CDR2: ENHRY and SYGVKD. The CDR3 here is CAIRPPGQESYEQYF. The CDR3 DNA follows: TGTGCCATCAGACCGCCGGGACAGGAGTCCTACGAGCAGTACTTC.

The CDR3 loop reads CASSQDSPAGNIQYF. DNA of the CDR3: TGCGCCAGCAGCCAAGATTCCCCGGCCGGGAACATTCAGTACTTC. The gene calls are TRBV4-3 and TRBJ2-4; no clear D. Deletions cut 0 bases from V and 7 bases from J, with 13 bases between. The CDR3 consists of 15 residues. Germline loops: CDR1 LGHNA, CDR2 YSLEER.

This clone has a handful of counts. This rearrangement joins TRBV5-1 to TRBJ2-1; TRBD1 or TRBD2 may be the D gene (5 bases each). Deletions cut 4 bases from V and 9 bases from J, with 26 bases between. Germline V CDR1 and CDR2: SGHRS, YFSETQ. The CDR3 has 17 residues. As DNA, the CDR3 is TGCGCCAGCAGCCGTTCGGGGCGGCAGGGAGCAAGCGGTGAGCAGTTCTTC. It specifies CASSRSGRQGASGEQFF.

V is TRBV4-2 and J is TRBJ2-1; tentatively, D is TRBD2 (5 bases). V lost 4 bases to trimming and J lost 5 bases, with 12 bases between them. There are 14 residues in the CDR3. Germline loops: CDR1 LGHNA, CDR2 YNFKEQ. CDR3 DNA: TGTGCCAGCAGCCCCTCGACTACCCACAATGAGCAGTTCTTC. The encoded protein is CASSPSTTHNEQFF.

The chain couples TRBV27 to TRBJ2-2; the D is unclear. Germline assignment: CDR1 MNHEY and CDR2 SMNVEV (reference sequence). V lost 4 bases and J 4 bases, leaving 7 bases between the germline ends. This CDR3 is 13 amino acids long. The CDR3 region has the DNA TGTGCCAGCAGTTACAATCCCACCGGGGAGCTGTTTTTT. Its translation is CASSYNPTGELFF.

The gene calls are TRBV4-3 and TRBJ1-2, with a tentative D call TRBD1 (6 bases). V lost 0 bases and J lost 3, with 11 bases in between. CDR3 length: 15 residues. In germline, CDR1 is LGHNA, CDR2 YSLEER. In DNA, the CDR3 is TGCGCCAGCAGCCAAGAAGCTCGGACAGACTATGGCTACACCTTC. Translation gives CASSQEARTDYGYTF.

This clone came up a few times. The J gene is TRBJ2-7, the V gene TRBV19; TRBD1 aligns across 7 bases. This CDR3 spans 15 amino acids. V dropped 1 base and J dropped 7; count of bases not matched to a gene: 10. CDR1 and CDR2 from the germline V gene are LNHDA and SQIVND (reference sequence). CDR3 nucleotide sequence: TGTGCCAGTAGTATAGGTGTGACAGGGCTGTGGGAGCAGTACTTC. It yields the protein CASSIGVTGLWEQYF.

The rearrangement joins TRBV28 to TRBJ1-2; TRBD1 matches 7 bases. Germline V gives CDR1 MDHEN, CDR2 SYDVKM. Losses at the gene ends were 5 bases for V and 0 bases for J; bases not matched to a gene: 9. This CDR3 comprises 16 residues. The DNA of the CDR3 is TGTGCCAGCAGTGGACAGGTAGCTGATTCTAACTATGGCTACACCTTC. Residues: CASSGQVADSNYGYTF.

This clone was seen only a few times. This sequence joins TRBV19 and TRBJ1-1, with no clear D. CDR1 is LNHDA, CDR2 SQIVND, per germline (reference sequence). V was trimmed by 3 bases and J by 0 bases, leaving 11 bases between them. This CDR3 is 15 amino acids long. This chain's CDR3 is CASSILGSLNTEAFF. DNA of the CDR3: TGTGCCAGTAGTATTCTGGGGTCTCTGAACACTGAAGCTTTCTTT.

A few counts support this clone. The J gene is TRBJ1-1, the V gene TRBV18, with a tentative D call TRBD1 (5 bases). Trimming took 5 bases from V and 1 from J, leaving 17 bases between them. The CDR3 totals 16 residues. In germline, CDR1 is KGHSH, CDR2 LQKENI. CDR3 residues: CASSTSRGTGNTEAFF. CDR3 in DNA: TGTGCCAGCTCAACATCCAGAGGGACGGGGAACACTGAAGCTTTCTTT.

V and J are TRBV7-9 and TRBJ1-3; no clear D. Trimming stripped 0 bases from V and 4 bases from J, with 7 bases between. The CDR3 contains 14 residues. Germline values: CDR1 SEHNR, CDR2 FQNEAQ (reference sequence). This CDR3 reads CASSLAGRGNTIYF. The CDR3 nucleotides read TGTGCCAGCAGCTTAGCCGGCAGGGGAAACACCATATATTTT.

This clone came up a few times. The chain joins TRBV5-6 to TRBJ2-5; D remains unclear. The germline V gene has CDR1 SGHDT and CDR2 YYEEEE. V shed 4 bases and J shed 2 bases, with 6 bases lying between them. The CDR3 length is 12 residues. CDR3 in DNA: TGTGCCAGCAGCCCCGGGCAAGAGACCCAGTACTTC. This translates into CASSPGQETQYF.

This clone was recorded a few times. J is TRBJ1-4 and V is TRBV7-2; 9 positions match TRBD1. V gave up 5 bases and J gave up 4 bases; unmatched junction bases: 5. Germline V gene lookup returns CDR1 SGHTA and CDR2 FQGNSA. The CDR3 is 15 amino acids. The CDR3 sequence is CASSLDRGVNEKLFF. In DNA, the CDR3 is TGTGCCAGCAGCCTCGACAGGGGGGTTAATGAAAAACTGTTTTTT.

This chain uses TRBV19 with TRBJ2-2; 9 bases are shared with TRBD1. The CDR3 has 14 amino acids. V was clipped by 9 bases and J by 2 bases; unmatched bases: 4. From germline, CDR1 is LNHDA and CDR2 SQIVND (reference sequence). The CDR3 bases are TGTGCCAGCTGGGACAGGGCTAACACCGGGGAGCTGTTTTTT. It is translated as CASWDRANTGELFF. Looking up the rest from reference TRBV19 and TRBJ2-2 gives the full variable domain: DGGITQSPKYLFRKEGQNVTLSCEQNLNHDAMYWYRQDPGQGLRLIYYSQIVNDFQKGDIAEGYSVSREKKESFPLTVTSAQKNPTAFYLCASWDRANTGELFFGEGSRLTVL.

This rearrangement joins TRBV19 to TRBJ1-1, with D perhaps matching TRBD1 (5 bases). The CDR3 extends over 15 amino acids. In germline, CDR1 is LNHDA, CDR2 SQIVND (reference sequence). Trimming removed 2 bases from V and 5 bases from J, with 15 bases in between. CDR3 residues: CASSINRAGVTEAFF. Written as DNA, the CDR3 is TGTGCCAGTAGTATAAACCGGGCGGGGGTGACTGAAGCTTTCTTT. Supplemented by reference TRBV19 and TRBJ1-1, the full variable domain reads DGGITQSPKYLFRKEGQNVTLSCEQNLNHDAMYWYRQDPGQGLRLIYYSQIVNDFQKGDIAEGYSVSREKKESFPLTVTSAQKNPTAFYLCASSINRAGVTEAFFGQGTRLTVV.